Described below is a single T cell receptor beta chain sequence and its context. Its cognate antigen is unknown. The repertoire was sequenced with immunoSEQ multiplex PCR; TCRdb's copy has only in-frame clones and lacks some. In the table there are more than 1,200,000 clones, just under 99% of which are singletons. The record originates from a study of shared clonotypes between healthy human individuals. Whole-study results and caveats: Depth of sequencing was expected to influence donor clonotype sharing.

This CDR3 is built from 15 residues. The germline CDR1 and CDR2 sequences are SGHVS and FNYEAQ. The germline V and J ends were trimmed by 1 base and 3 bases, with 12 bases remaining between them. The specimen was naive CD4+ T cells sorted from blood. Sample subset: CD45RA+ positively selected. The clonotype originates from a man aged 25-45 years in good health. The genes are TRBV7-6 and TRBJ1-2; D is perhaps TRBD1 (5 bases). This CDR3 is CASSLGRGGDYGYTF. The CDR3 coding sequence is TGTGCCAGCAGCTTAGGAAGGGGTGGCGACTATGGCTACACCTTC.